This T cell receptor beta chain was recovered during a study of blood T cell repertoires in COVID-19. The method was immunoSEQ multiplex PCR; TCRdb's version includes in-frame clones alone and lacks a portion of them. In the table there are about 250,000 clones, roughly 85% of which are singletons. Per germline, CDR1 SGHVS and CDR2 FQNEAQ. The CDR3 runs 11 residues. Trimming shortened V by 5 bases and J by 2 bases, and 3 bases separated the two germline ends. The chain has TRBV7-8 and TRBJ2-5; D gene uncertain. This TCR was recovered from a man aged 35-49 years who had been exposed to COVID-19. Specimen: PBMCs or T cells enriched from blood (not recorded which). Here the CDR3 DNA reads TGTGCCAGCAGCGCGCAAGAGACCCAGTACTTC. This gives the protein CASSAQETQYF.